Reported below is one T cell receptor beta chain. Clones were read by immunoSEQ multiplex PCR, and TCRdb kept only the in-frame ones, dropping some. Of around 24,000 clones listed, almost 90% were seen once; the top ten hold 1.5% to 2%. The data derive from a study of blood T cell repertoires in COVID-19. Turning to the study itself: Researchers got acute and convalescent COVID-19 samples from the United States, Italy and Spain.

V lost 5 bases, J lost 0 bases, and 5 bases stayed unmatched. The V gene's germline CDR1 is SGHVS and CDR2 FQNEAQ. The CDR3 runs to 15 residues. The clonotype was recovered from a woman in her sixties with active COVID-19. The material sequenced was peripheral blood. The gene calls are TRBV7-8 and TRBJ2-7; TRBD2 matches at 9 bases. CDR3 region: CASSAPGLASYEQYF. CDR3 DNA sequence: TGTGCCAGCAGCGCACCGGGACTAGCCTCCTACGAGCAGTACTTC.